This is a list of T cell receptor beta chains from one sample in a study of blood T cells in healthy people across ages. MiXCR, applied by TCRdb to the 5' RACE reads, yields one record per CDR3 protein. The sample holds about 680,000 distinct CDR3 sequences, about half seen once. Sequencing input: blood. The receptors come from a woman aged 55-69 years in good health. The CDR3 runs from the conserved cysteine through the conserved F or W. The order of the fields is CDR3 protein, D gene, V gene, J gene. The D gene is left open where the match is weak.

cdr3_aa: CASSTVAEYYEQYF
d_call: -
v_call: TRBV7-9
j_call: -

cdr3_aa: CAGSLPPAEAFF
d_call: -
v_call: TRBV7-9
j_call: TRBJ1-1

cdr3_aa: CSVGATNEKLFF
d_call: -
v_call: TRBV29-1
j_call: TRBJ1-4

cdr3_aa: CASSRGEQNTGELFF
d_call: -
v_call: TRBV12-3/TRBV12-4
j_call: TRBJ2-2

cdr3_aa: CASSLGTGSSGANVLTF
d_call: TRBD1
v_call: TRBV12-3/TRBV12-4
j_call: TRBJ2-6

cdr3_aa: CASSQDRGGGRNTYNEQYF
d_call: TRBD2
v_call: TRBV4-3
j_call: -

cdr3_aa: CASTRERRFMNTEAFF
d_call: -
v_call: TRBV21-1
j_call: TRBJ1-1

cdr3_aa: CASSLEAGGGDEQFF
d_call: TRBD2
v_call: TRBV27
j_call: TRBJ2-1

cdr3_aa: CASSLAGGAGYNEQFF
d_call: -
v_call: TRBV12-3/TRBV12-4
j_call: TRBJ2-1

cdr3_aa: CSASQGLAVDNEQYF
d_call: TRBD2
v_call: TRBV20-1
j_call: -

cdr3_aa: CASSLGRNSYEQYF
d_call: -
v_call: TRBV5-6
j_call: TRBJ2-7

cdr3_aa: CASEGNRATDYGYTF
d_call: -
v_call: TRBV11-2
j_call: TRBJ1-2

cdr3_aa: CAWSKDTRYEQYF
d_call: -
v_call: TRBV30
j_call: TRBJ2-7

cdr3_aa: CASSESSSSYNEQYF
d_call: -
v_call: TRBV2
j_call: -

cdr3_aa: CASRRGENYGYTF
d_call: -
v_call: TRBV7-9
j_call: TRBJ1-2

cdr3_aa: CASSVPEHASYNEQYF
d_call: -
v_call: TRBV2
j_call: TRBJ2-5

cdr3_aa: CASSVLVFNEQFF
d_call: -
v_call: TRBV4-3
j_call: TRBJ2-1

cdr3_aa: CSATSGHNYNEQFF
d_call: -
v_call: TRBV20-1
j_call: TRBJ2-1

cdr3_aa: CASSPRRTDHNEQYF
d_call: -
v_call: TRBV7-2
j_call: TRBJ2-7

cdr3_aa: CSATSGNEEQYF
d_call: TRBD2
v_call: TRBV20-1
j_call: TRBJ2-7

cdr3_aa: CASSRDSGANVLTF
d_call: -
v_call: TRBV7-2
j_call: TRBJ2-6

cdr3_aa: CASRREANQQETQYF
d_call: -
v_call: TRBV5-1
j_call: TRBJ2-5

cdr3_aa: CSASSGSLADTQYF
d_call: -
v_call: TRBV20-1
j_call: TRBJ2-3

cdr3_aa: CASSYRDRIWYGYTF
d_call: TRBD1
v_call: TRBV6-2/TRBV6-3
j_call: TRBJ1-2

cdr3_aa: CASSQEGTVEAQYF
d_call: -
v_call: TRBV4-2
j_call: TRBJ2-7

cdr3_aa: CASSQDDRAYNEQFF
d_call: TRBD1
v_call: TRBV4-3
j_call: TRBJ2-1

cdr3_aa: CSARDKVIAGTYQETQFF
d_call: TRBD2
v_call: TRBV20-1
j_call: TRBJ2-1